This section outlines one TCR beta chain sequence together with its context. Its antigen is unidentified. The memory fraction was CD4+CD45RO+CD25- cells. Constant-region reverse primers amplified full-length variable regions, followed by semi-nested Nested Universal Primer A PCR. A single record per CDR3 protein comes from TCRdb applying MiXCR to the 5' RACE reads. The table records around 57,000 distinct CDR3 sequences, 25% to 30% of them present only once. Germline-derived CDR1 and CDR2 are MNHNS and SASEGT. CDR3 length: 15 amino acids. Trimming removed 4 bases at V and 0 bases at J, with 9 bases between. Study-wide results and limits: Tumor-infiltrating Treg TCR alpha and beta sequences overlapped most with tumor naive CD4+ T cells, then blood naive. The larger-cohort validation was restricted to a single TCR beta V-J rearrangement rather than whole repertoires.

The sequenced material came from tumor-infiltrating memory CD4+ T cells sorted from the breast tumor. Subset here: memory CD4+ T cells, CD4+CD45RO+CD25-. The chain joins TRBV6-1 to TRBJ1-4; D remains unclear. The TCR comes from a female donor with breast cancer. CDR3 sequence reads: CASSGRAATNEKLFF. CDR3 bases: TGTGCCAGCAGTGGGCGGGCCGCAACTAATGAAAAACTGTTTTTT.